Sequencing of this T cell receptor (beta chain) was carried out in a study of blood T cell repertoires in COVID-19. Per the original methods: Nucleated cell counts were estimated from reference gene primer amplification. Using immunoSEQ multiplex PCR, the repertoire was profiled, and TCRdb retains in-frame clones only, with some absent. The V and J calls and clone size are taken from that table; D and trimming were inferred from the DNA. Of 150,000 to 200,000 clones in the sample, around 81% were seen once. The clonotype originates from a man in his sixties with COVID-19, enrolled during active disease. The specimen was peripheral blood.

The CDR3 bases are TGTGCCAGCAGCGTTGGAGGACAGAGCAATCAGCCCCAGCATTTT. Translated, it gives CASSVGGQSNQPQHF. The chain couples TRBV9 to TRBJ1-5; D possibly corresponds to TRBD1 (6 bases). CDR3 length equals 15 residues. The V end lost 2 bases, the J end lost 1 base, and 10 bases lay between the germline ends. Per germline, CDR1 SGDLS and CDR2 YYNGEE.